This TCR beta chain was identified in a study of a mutant IDH1 vaccine in newly diagnosed glioma. Looking at the study overall: Patients were started on vaccination 4-6 weeks after radiotherapy alone, or with temozolomide cycles. Treatment recipients were approximately 62% male and 37.5% female, and their mean age was roughly 40 years. Prior therapy was radiotherapy, temozolomide, or both; most received both.

Time point defined: week 47, end of study. Alongside topical imiquimod, each dose of vaccine comprised 300 ug of mutant IDH1 20-mer peptide. During weeks 1, 3, 5, 7, 11, 15, 19 and 23, patients received eight vaccinations. This CDR3 has 14 residues. Trimming removed 6 bases from V and 5 bases from J; junction bases left unmatched: 6. CDR1 SNHLY and CDR2 FYNNEI come from the germline V gene. Sequencing used immunoSEQ multiplex PCR; TCRdb keeps in-frame clones, though not all of them. The table has tens of thousands of clones, 82% seen once. Comments on this clone: Antigen specificity is unknown.

The material was PBMCs, obtained from a glioma patient whose treatment included an IDH1 peptide vaccine. This chain connects TRBV2 to TRBJ2-5; TRBD2 matches at 10 bases. The TCR originated in a man in his forties with glioma. Some clones in this sample may be carry-over from other donors' samples. CDR3 sequence reads: CASRGLANEETQYF. In DNA form, the CDR3 reads TGTGCCAGCAGGGGACTAGCGAATGAGGAGACCCAGTACTTC.